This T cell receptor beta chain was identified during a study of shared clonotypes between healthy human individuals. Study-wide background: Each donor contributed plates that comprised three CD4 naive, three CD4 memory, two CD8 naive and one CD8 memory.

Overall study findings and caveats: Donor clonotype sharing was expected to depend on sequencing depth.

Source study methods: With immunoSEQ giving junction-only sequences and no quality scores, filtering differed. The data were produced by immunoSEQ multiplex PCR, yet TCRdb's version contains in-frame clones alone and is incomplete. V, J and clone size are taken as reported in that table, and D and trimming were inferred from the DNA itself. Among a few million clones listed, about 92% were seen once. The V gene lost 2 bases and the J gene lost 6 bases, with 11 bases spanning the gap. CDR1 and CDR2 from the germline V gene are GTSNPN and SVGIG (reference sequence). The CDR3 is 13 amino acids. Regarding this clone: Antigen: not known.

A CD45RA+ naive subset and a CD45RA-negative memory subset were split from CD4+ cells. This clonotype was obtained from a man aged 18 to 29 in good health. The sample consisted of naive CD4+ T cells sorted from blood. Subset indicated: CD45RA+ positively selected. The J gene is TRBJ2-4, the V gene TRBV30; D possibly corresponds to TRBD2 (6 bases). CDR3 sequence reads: CAWSIGGTNIQYF. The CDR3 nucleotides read TGTGCCTGGAGTATCGGCGGGACAAACATTCAGTACTTC.